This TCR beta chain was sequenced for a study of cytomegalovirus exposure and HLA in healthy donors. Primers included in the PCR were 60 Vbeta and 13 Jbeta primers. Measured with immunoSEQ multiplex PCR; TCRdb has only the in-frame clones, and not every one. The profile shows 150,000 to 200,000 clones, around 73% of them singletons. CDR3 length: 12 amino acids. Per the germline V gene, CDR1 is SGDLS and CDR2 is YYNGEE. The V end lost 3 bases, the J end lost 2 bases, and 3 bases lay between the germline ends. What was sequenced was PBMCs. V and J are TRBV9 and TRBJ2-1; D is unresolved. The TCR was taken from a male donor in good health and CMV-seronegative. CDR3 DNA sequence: TGTGCCAGCAGCGCTACCTACAATGAGCAGTTCTTC. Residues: CASSATYNEQFF.